This is a list of T cell receptor beta chains from one sample in a study of shared clonotypes between healthy human individuals. Assay: immunoSEQ multiplex PCR; the TCRdb copy retains only in-frame clones and omits some. Here the sample spans just under 95,000 clones, 60% to 70% being singletons. The specimen sequenced was memory CD8+ T cells sorted from blood. Source of these receptors: a man aged 25 to 40 in good health. The CDR3 runs from the conserved cysteine through the conserved F or W. The D gene is left open where the match is weak.

>TRBV29-1|.|TRBJ2-7
CSVASGVGSYEQYF
>TRBV28|.|TRBJ1-4
CASRAGQGEKLFF
>TRBV5-3|.|TRBJ2-7
CASSSGYEQYF
>TRBV6-1|.|TRBJ1-3
CASSEVGNTIYF
>TRBV6-1|.|TRBJ1-2
CASSDGTYIYGYTF
>TRBV4-2|TRBD2|TRBJ2-7
CASSTTAGTSSYEQYF
>TRBV30|TRBD2|TRBJ2-3
CAWSEMTSVSEDTQYF
>TRBV9|.|TRBJ2-7
CASSAWGDNYEQYF
>TRBV4-1|TRBD1|TRBJ2-7
CASSSGTGDFEQYF
>TRBV28|TRBD2|TRBJ2-1
CASSLVWRTSGTTYNEQFF
>TRBV11-2|.|TRBJ1-1
CASSFDRNTEAFF
>TRBV4-2|.|TRBJ2-7
CASSQDLDPRWQYF
>TRBV11-2|TRBD2|TRBJ2-5
CASSPGGGQETQYF
>TRBV30|.|TRBJ1-3
CAWSVDSGNTIYF
>TRBV7-7|.|TRBJ2-5
CASSLAGRETQYF
>TRBV5-1|.|TRBJ2-7
CASSPPGLGYEQYF
>TRBV5-4|.|TRBJ2-7
CASSPRGNEQYF
>TRBV7-4|.|TRBJ2-1
CASSSPPRVEQFF
>TRBV5-1|.|TRBJ2-1
CASSLGDYGTLYNEQFF
>TRBV9|.|TRBJ2-5
CASQSGQGLETQYF
>TRBV10-1|.|TRBJ1-5
CASSESSQPQHF
>TRBV5-1|.|TRBJ1-1
CASSLAETLNTEAFF
>TRBV6-1|.|TRBJ1-3
CASSPREGDGNTIYF
>TRBV6-1|TRBD1|TRBJ2-4
CASSERGQIKNIQYF
>TRBV9|.|TRBJ2-1
CASSVGDKYNEQFF
>TRBV7-8|.|TRBJ1-3
CASSPQAGTTGNTIYF
>TRBV10-1|.|TRBJ2-1
CASASLANEQFF
>TRBV11-3|.|TRBJ1-2
CASSQQGNGYTF
>TRBV18|.|TRBJ2-2
CASSQNSGQNTGELFF
>TRBV6-1|.|TRBJ2-7
CASSDHDYEQYF
>TRBV9|.|TRBJ2-5
CASSVTQIGSETQYF
>TRBV30|.|TRBJ1-2
CAWSRGYYGYTF
>TRBV5-5|.|TRBJ2-7
CASSLVVRNYEQYF
>TRBV6-1|TRBD2|TRBJ2-7
CASSTTTSGTYEQYF
>TRBV5-4|TRBD2|TRBJ2-3
CASSQELAGGPADTQYF
>TRBV4-1|.|TRBJ2-1
CASSLSEGESYNEQFF
>TRBV28|TRBD1|TRBJ2-7
CASSLIRTGAYEQYF
>TRBV4-3|TRBD2|TRBJ2-1
CASSRGTSGIDEQFF
>TRBV27|.|TRBJ2-2
CASSFYRRNTGELFF
>TRBV6-5|.|TRBJ2-2
CASSSQTVPGELFF